Below, one T cell receptor beta chain is given with its context. This entry comes from a study of blood T cell repertoires in COVID-19. Generated by immunoSEQ multiplex PCR, the TCRdb table keeps only in-frame clones and is missing some. This sample has about 200,000 clones, with just over 85% found just once. CDR1 is MGHRA and CDR2 is YSYEKL in the germline V gene. The CDR3 loop spans 15 amino acids. V shed 0 bases, J shed 12 bases, and the junction held 10 bases outside the gene matches. The specimen sequenced was peripheral blood. V gene TRBV4-1 combines with J gene TRBJ2-1, with 8 bases aligning to TRBD2. This sequence originates from a man in his fifties with acute or convalescent COVID-19. The CDR3 is CASSQDGASGRRQFF. DNA of the CDR3: TGCGCCAGCAGCCAAGATGGGGCTAGCGGGCGCCGGCAGTTCTTC.